This T cell receptor (beta chain) originates from a study of T cell changes during pregnancy in multiple sclerosis. Libraries were prepared by immunoSEQ multiplex PCR; TCRdb keeps only in-frame clonotypes and omits some of them. Of around 24,000 clones listed, around nine tenths are singletons. Germline lookup yields CDR1 SGDLS and CDR2 YYNGEE. This CDR3 spans 14 amino acids. Trimming removed 0 bases from V and 4 bases from J, with 10 bases in between. The V gene is TRBV9, the J gene TRBJ1-1; no clear D gene. This receptor was identified in a female donor in good health, enrolled as a control in a pregnancy study. The sequencing used CD4+ T cells from peripheral blood mononuclear cells, collected in the second trimester of pregnancy. This chain's CDR3 is CASSVAGGGTEAFF. CDR3 coding DNA: TGTGCCAGCAGCGTAGCGGGAGGAGGCACTGAAGCTTTCTTT. The full variable domain, completed using reference TRBV9 and TRBJ1-1, is DSGVTQTPKHLITATGQRVTLRCSPRSGDLSVYWYQQSLDQGLQFLIQYYNGEERAKGNILERFSAQQFPDLHSELNLSSLELGDSALYFCASSVAGGGTEAFFGQGTRLTVV.